Described below is a single T cell receptor (beta chain) sequence and its context. The target antigen is unknown. The entry originates in a study of T cells in Graves' hyperthyroidism and ophthalmopathy. Points from the study as a whole: Using 13 V-J features, a model discriminated ophthalmopathy from stable hyperthyroidism. Clonotypes that were expanded in thyroid above 0.001 mostly appeared in blood too.

Amplification targeted TCR beta CDR3 regions from RNA transcripts. The TCR CDR3 was amplified in a first-round RT-PCR using the HTBI primer set. TCRdb ran MiXCR on the multiplex PCR reads and lists one entry per CDR3 protein. The repertoire includes about 250,000 distinct CDR3 sequences, approximately 23% of them detected once, and 35% to 40% sits in the top ten. Exclusion of a patient resulted from uncontrolled infection, other autoimmune disease, pregnancy or lactation. PBMCs stemmed from more than 7.5 ml fresh peripheral blood. The sequence was collected from a woman in her thirties or forties with Graves' ophthalmopathy. The material sequenced was blood.

The chain's CDR3 is CATSAPPGDTEAFF. DNA of the CDR3: TGTGCCACCAGCGCCCCCCCGGGTGACACTGAAGCTTTCTTT. This chain links TRBV15 with TRBJ1-1, with D unclear. Trimming pared 5 bases from V and 3 bases from J, leaving 13 bases between. This CDR3 comprises 14 residues. Germline V lookup: CDR1 LNHNV, CDR2 YYDKDF (reference sequence).